The clone carrying this T cell receptor beta chain has at least ten counts. What it binds is unknown. The entry originates in a study of early T cells in non-severe SARS-CoV-2 infection. Overall study context: Chains stayed unpaired after sequencing of bulk RNA from unsorted whole blood.

Separate cDNA molecules each had unique molecular identifiers attached to them. TCRdb re-analysed the 5' RACE reads in MiXCR, keeping a single row per CDR3 protein. Of 20,000 to 25,000 distinct CDR3 sequences listed, 4.5% to 5% are singletons. V lost 8 bases, J lost 0 bases, and 12 bases lay in between. CDR1 SNHLY and CDR2 FYNNEI come from the germline V gene. The CDR3 length is 14 residues. Findings and limits, study-wide: Anti-spike CD8 responses were favored in VDJdb matching, and private and CD4 specificities were missed.

The gene calls are TRBV2 and TRBJ2-3; maybe TRBD1 (5 bases). Sequenced input: whole blood. This sequence was found in an adult who was a healthcare worker with PCR-confirmed SARS-CoV-2 infection or an uninfected control (not recorded which). The CDR3 loop is CASQKGASTDTQYF. The CDR3 DNA reads TGTGCCAGCCAGAAAGGGGCGAGCACAGATACGCAGTATTTT. Filled out from reference TRBV2 and TRBJ2-3, the complete variable domain reads EPEVTQTPSHQVTQMGQEVILRCVPISNHLYFYWYRQILGQKVEFLVSFYNNEISEKSEIFDDQFSVERPDGSNFTLKIRSTKLEDSAMYFCASQKGASTDTQYFGPGTRLTVL.